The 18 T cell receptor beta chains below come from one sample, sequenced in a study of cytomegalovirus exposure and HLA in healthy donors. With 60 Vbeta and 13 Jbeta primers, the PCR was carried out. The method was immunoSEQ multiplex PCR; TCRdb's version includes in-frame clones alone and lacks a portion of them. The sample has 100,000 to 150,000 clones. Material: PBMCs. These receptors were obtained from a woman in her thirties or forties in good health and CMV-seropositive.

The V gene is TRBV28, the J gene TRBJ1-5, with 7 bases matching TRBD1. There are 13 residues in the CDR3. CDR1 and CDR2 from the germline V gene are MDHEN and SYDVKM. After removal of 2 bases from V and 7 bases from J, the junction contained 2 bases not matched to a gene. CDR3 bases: TGTGCCAGCAGTTTACGGGGACAGCAGCCCCAGCATTTT. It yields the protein CASSLRGQQPQHF.

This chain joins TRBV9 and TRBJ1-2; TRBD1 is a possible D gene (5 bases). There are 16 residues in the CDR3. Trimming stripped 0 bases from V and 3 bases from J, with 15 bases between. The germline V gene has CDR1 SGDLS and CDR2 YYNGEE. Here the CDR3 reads CASSVGTQGADYGYTF. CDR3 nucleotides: TGTGCCAGCAGCGTAGGGACCCAGGGTGCTGACTATGGCTACACCTTC.

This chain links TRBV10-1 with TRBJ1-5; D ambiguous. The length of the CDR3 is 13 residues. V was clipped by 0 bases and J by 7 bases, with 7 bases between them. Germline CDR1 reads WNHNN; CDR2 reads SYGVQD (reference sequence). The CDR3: CASSESIAQPQHF. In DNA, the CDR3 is TGCGCCAGCAGTGAGTCGATTGCGCAGCCCCAGCATTTT.

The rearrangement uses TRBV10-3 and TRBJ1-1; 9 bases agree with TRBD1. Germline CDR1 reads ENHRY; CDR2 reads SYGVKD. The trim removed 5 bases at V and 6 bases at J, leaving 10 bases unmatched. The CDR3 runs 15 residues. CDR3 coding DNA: TGTGCCATCAGTACAGGGGGCGAAGGGGGGGCTGAAGCTTTCTTT. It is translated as CAISTGGEGGAEAFF.

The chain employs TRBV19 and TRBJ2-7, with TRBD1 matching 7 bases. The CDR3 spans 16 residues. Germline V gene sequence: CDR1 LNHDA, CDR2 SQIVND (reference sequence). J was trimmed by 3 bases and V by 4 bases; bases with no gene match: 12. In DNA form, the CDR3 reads TGTGCCAGTAGTACCGACCGGGACAGAGGTCGCTACGAGCAGTACTTC. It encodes CASSTDRDRGRYEQYF.

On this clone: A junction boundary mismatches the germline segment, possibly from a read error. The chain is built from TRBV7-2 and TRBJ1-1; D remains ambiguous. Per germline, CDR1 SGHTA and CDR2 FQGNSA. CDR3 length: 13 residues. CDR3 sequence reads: CAGSPKMNTEAFF. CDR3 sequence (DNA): TGTGCCGGCAGCCCTAAAATGAACACTGAAGCTTTCTTT.

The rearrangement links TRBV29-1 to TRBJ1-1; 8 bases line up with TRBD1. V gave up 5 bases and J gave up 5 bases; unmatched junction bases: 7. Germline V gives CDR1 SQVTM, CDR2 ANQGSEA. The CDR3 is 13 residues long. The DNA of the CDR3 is TGCAGCGTTTGGACAGGGAAGTTGACTGAAGCTTTCTTT. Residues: CSVWTGKLTEAFF.

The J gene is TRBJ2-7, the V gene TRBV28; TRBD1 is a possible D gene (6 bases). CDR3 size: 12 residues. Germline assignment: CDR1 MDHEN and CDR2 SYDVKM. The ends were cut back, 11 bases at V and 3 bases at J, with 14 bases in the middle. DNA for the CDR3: TGTGCCGCTGCGGCAGGGGTCTACGAGCAGTACTTC. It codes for CAAAAGVYEQYF.

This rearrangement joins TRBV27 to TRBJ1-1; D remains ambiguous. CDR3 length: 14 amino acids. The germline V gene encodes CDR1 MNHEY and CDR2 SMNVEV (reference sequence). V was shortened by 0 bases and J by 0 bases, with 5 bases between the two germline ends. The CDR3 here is CASSLSSVNTEAFF. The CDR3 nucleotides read TGTGCCAGCAGTTTATCATCCGTGAACACTGAAGCTTTCTTT.

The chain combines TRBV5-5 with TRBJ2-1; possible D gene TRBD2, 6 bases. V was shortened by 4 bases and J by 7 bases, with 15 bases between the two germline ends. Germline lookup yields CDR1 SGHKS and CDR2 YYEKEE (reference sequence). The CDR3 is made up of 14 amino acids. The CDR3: CASSKTPGTNEQFF. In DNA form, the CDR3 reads TGTGCCAGCAGCAAAACCCCGGGGACTAATGAGCAGTTCTTC.

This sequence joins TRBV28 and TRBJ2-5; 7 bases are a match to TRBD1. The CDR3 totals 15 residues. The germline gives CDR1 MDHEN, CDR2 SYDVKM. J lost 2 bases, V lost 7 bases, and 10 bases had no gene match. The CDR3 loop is CASKRGRGFQETQYF. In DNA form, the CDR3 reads TGTGCCAGCAAGCGCGGCAGGGGGTTTCAAGAGACCCAGTACTTC.

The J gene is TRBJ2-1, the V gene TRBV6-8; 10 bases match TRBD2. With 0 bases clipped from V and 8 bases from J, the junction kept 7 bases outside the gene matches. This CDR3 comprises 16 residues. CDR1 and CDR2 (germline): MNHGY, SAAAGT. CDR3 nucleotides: TGTGCCAGCAGTTACTCGGGAGCGGGAGGGTCCCATGAGCAGTTCTTC. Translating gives CASSYSGAGGSHEQFF.

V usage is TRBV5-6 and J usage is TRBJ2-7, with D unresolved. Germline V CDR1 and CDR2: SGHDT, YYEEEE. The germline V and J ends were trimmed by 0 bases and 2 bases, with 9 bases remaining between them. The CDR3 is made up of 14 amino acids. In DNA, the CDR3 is TGTGCCAGCAGCTTGGCGGTAGGAGCCTACGAGCAGTACTTC. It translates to CASSLAVGAYEQYF. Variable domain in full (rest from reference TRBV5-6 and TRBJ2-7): DAGVTQSPTHLIKTRGQQVTLRCSPKSGHDTVSWYQQALGQGPQFIFQYYEEEERQRGNFPDRFSGHQFPNYSSELNVNALLLGDSALYLCASSLAVGAYEQYFGPGTRLTVT.

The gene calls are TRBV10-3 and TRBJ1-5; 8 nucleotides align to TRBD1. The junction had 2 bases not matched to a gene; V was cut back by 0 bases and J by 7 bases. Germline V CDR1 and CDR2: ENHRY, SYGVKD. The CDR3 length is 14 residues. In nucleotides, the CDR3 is TGTGCCATCAGTGAGTCTCAGGGGGCCCAGCCCCAGCATTTT. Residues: CAISESQGAQPQHF.

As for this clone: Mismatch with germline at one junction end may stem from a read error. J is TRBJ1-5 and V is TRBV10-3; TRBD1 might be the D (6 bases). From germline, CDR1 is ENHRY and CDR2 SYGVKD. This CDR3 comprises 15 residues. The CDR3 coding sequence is TGTGCCATCAGTGAGTCGGGGACAAGCAACCAGCCCCAGCATTTT. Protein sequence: CAISESGTSNQPQHF.

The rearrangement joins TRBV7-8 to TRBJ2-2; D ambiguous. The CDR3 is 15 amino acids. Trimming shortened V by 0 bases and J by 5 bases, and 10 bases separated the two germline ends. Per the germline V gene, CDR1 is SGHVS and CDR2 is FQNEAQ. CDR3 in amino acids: CASSLANLQTGELFF. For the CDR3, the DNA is TGTGCCAGCAGCTTAGCAAACCTCCAGACCGGGGAGCTGTTTTTT.

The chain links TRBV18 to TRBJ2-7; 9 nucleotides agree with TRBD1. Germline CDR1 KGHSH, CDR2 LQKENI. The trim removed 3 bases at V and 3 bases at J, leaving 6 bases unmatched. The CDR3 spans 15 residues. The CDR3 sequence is CASSPSGTGIYEQYF. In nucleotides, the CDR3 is TGTGCCAGCTCACCCTCCGGGACAGGGATCTACGAGCAGTACTTC. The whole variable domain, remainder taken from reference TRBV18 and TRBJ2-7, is NAGVMQNPRHLVRRRGQEARLRCSPMKGHSHVYWYRQLPEEGLKFMVYLQKENIIDESGMPKERFSAEFPKEGPSILRIQQVVRGDSAAYFCASSPSGTGIYEQYFGPGTRLTVT.

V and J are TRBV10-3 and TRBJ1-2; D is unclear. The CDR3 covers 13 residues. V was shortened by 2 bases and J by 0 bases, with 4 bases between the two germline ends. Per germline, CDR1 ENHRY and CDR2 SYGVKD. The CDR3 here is CAISEDSNYGYTF. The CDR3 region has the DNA TGTGCCATCAGTGAGGACTCTAACTATGGCTACACCTTC.